This T cell receptor beta chain was sequenced in a study of blood T cell repertoires in COVID-19. Turning to the study itself: The origin of the acute and convalescent COVID-19 samples was the United States, Italy and Spain. In each case, the material was cDNA or gDNA derived from T cells, B-cell-depleted T cells, or PBMCs.

CDR1 and CDR2 from the germline V gene are MDHEN and SYDVKM. The CDR3 totals 14 residues. Trimming took 7 bases from V and 2 from J, leaving 13 bases between them. Study processing details: How many nucleated cells were present was estimated from reference gene primer amplification. Here immunoSEQ multiplex PCR was the method, and the copy in TCRdb shows in-frame clones only, minus some. That table furnishes V, J and clone size, whereas the DNA furnished D and trimming. The data contain about 130,000 clones, roughly 80% of them seen just once; the ten biggest clones take up 10% to 11%. The chain links TRBV28 to TRBJ2-3, with a tentative D call TRBD1 (6 bases). The clonotype was recovered from a man in his sixties who had recovered from COVID-19. Sequencing was carried out using peripheral blood. CDR3 loop: CASTQGQNTDTQYF. The CDR3 DNA follows: TGTGCCAGCACCCAGGGGCAGAACACAGATACGCAGTATTTT.